This record looks at one T cell receptor (beta chain) sequence and its context. Its antigen is not identified. The sample comes from a study of cytomegalovirus exposure and HLA in healthy donors. Whole-study findings and limits: DRB1 had the most TCR associations and HLA-C the fewest, a later analysis found, with rates varying by HLA locus. Solely CMV serostatus was available to characterize immune exposure. Later findings reportedly placed an Asian-associated ancestry cluster below the approximately 620-donor mean for N-insertions. With further analysis later on, most CMV-associated TCR beta chains appeared HLA-restricted.

60 Vbeta and 13 Jbeta primers were used in PCR. The protocol was immunoSEQ multiplex PCR, while the TCRdb copy is restricted to in-frame clones and leaves out a portion. The sample lists more than 80,000 clones; over 70% were seen once. CDR3 length equals 16 residues. J lost 5 bases, V lost 4 bases, and 7 bases had no gene match. Germline loops: CDR1 SGHNT, CDR2 YYREEE (reference sequence). Sequenced input: PBMCs. This clonotype was sampled from a female donor in good health and CMV-seronegative. The V call is TRBV5-4, the J call TRBJ2-2; TRBD2 aligns across 11 bases. The CDR3 nucleotides read TGTGCCAGCAGCCAACTAGCGGGAGTGGGGACCGGGGAGCTGTTTTTT. It yields the protein CASSQLAGVGTGELFF.